Listed here are 24 T cell receptor beta chains from one sample, sequenced in a study of shared clonotypes between healthy human individuals. The table came from immunoSEQ multiplex PCR; TCRdb's copy has only in-frame clones and leaves some out. The sample has 150,000 to 200,000 clones, 60% to 75% seen once. The sequencing sample was made of memory CD4+ T cells sorted from blood. Subset denoted: CD45RA-negative fraction. These receptors were collected from a man aged 30-40 years in good health.

In its sample, this clone was seen once. This chain connects TRBV28 to TRBJ2-1, with unresolved D. The CDR3 length is 14 residues. Trimming shortened V by 1 base and J by 10 bases, and 14 bases separated the two germline ends. Germline loops: CDR1 MDHEN, CDR2 SYDVKM. The CDR3 spells CASSLSSLLGEQFF. CDR3 DNA sequence: TGTGCCAGCAGTTTATCTTCTCTGTTAGGCGAGCAGTTCTTC. Variable domain in full (rest from reference TRBV28 and TRBJ2-1): DVKVTQSSRYLVKRTGEKVFLECVQDMDHENMFWYRQDPGLGLRLIYFSYDVKMKEKGDIPEGYSVSREKKERFSLILESASTNQTSMYLCASSLSSLLGEQFFGPGTRLTVL.

The V gene is TRBV18, the J gene TRBJ1-2; D is undetermined. Trimming took 7 bases from V and 3 from J, leaving 12 bases between them. The CDR3 runs 13 residues. Germline V CDR1 and CDR2: KGHSH, LQKENI. In nucleotides, the CDR3 is TGTGCCAGCTTGCGCACAGCCTACTATGGCTACACCTTC. This gives the protein CASLRTAYYGYTF.

The V gene is TRBV5-8, the J gene TRBJ2-1, with D hard to call. V was trimmed by 3 bases and J by 6 bases, leaving 13 bases between them. The CDR3 is 14 residues long. Germline V CDR1 and CDR2: SGHTS, YDEGEE. The CDR3 nucleotides read TGTGCCAGCAGCTCCTATGTAGCTCCCAATGAGCAGTTCTTC. Residues: CASSSYVAPNEQFF.

This clone was found once. The V call is TRBV5-1, the J call TRBJ1-5, with D possibly being TRBD1 (5 bases). V gave up 0 bases and J gave up 6 bases, with 16 bases separating them. Germline CDR1 and CDR2: SGHRS and YFSETQ. The CDR3 runs 16 residues. CDR3 coding DNA: TGCGCCAGCAGCTTGGCTCCCACCGGGGCGGGTCAGCCCCAGCATTTT. Protein: CASSLAPTGAGQPQHF. Full variable domain (outside the CDR3, taken from reference TRBV5-1 and TRBJ1-5): KAGVTQTPRYLIKTRGQQVTLSCSPISGHRSVSWYQQTPGQGLQFLFEYFSETQRNKGNFPGRFSGRQFSNSRSEMNVSTLELGDSALYLCASSLAPTGAGQPQHFGDGTRLSIL.

The genes are TRBV18 and TRBJ2-7; possible D gene TRBD1, 6 bases. The V end lost 3 bases, the J end lost 3 bases, and 9 bases lay between the germline ends. The CDR3 has 13 amino acids. Germline V lookup: CDR1 KGHSH, CDR2 LQKENI. CDR3 sequence: CASSPGQNYEQYF. The CDR3 coding sequence is TGTGCCAGCTCACCCGGACAGAACTACGAGCAGTACTTC.

The chain has TRBV5-1 and TRBJ2-6; no firm D call. This CDR3 contains 14 residues. Germline V gene lookup returns CDR1 SGHRS and CDR2 YFSETQ. Trimming removed 6 bases from V and 0 bases from J, with 7 bases in between. This CDR3 reads CASTESSGANVLTF. The CDR3 DNA follows: TGCGCCAGCACCGAGAGCTCTGGGGCCAACGTCCTGACTTTC.

This clone was detected once. Distinct nucleotide sequences in the sample also encode this CDR3. This rearrangement joins TRBV15 to TRBJ2-6; TRBD1 agrees at 8 bases. Germline CDR1 is LNHNV and CDR2 is YYDKDF (reference sequence). The CDR3 has 20 amino acids. With V trimmed by 4 bases and J by 1 base, 15 bases remained unmatched. In DNA, the CDR3 is TGTGCCACCAGCACGCGACAGGGGCTTGGTCGGCGATCTGGGGCCAACGTCCTGACTTTC. Encoded protein: CATSTRQGLGRRSGANVLTF. Drawing the rest from reference TRBV15 and TRBJ2-6, the complete variable domain is DAMVIQNPRYQVTQFGKPVTLSCSQTLNHNVMYWYQQKSSQAPKLLFHYYDKDFNNEADTPDNFQSRRPNTSFCFLDIRSPGLGDTAMYLCATSTRQGLGRRSGANVLTFGAGSRLTVL.

V and J are TRBV13 and TRBJ1-4; TRBD1 is a possible D gene (6 bases). V was trimmed by 5 bases and J by 8 bases, leaving 15 bases between them. The germline V gene has CDR1 PRHDT and CDR2 FYEKMQ (reference sequence). This CDR3 spans 14 amino acids. CDR3: CASSQGGAGEKLFF. The CDR3, as DNA: TGTGCCAGCAGCCAAGGGGGAGCAGGGGAAAAACTGTTTTTT. The entire variable domain, with the rest obtained from reference TRBV13 and TRBJ1-4, is as follows: AAGVIQSPRHLIKEKRETATLKCYPIPRHDTVYWYQQGPGQDPQFLISFYEKMQSDKGSIPDRFSAQQFSDYHSELNMSSLELGDSALYFCASSQGGAGEKLFFGSGTQLSVL.

V usage is TRBV27 and J usage is TRBJ2-1; TRBD2 matches at 10 bases. Germline CDR1 reads MNHEY; CDR2 reads SMNVEV (reference sequence). V was pared by 1 base and J by 3 bases, with 6 bases of the junction left unmatched. This CDR3 is built from 17 residues. The CDR3 region has the DNA TGTGCCAGCAGTTTATTGTACTGGACTAGCGGCTACAATGAGCAGTTCTTC. It encodes CASSLLYWTSGYNEQFF.

The chain employs TRBV5-1 and TRBJ2-2; perhaps TRBD1 as D (5 bases). V lost 3 bases, J lost 2 bases, and 20 bases lay in between. Germline V gene sequence: CDR1 SGHRS, CDR2 YFSETQ. This CDR3 is 18 amino acids long. The CDR3, as DNA: TGCGCCAGCAGCTCACCTAACCTGACAGTCCCCAACACCGGGGAGCTGTTTTTT. Amino acids: CASSSPNLTVPNTGELFF.

The chain couples TRBV18 to TRBJ2-7; 9 bases match TRBD1. CDR3 size: 16 residues. The junction had 14 bases not matched to a gene; V was cut back by 5 bases and J by 6 bases. Germline CDR1 KGHSH, CDR2 LQKENI. CDR3 sequence (DNA): TGTGCCAGCTCAGAATACAATACGGACAGGGGAGGCGAGCAGTACTTC. Protein product: CASSEYNTDRGGEQYF. The entire variable domain, with the rest obtained from reference TRBV18 and TRBJ2-7, is as follows: NAGVMQNPRHLVRRRGQEARLRCSPMKGHSHVYWYRQLPEEGLKFMVYLQKENIIDESGMPKERFSAEFPKEGPSILRIQQVVRGDSAAYFCASSEYNTDRGGEQYFGPGTRLTVT.

The count of this clone is one. V is TRBV29-1 and J is TRBJ2-7, with 8 bases identical to TRBD2. The V gene end was trimmed by 7 bases and the J gene end by 0 bases; junction bases not matched to a gene: 8. Germline V CDR1 and CDR2: SQVTM, ANQGSEA. The CDR3 is 14 residues long. The CDR3 DNA is TGCAGCGCCCGGGAGGGCTCGAGCTCCTACGAGCAGTACTTC. Translated, it gives CSAREGSSSYEQYF.

V is TRBV19 and J is TRBJ1-5; D uncertain. Germline values: CDR1 LNHDA, CDR2 SQIVND (reference sequence). The CDR3 totals 18 residues. The germline V and J ends were trimmed by 6 bases and 0 bases, with 21 bases remaining between them. This CDR3 is CASSRLRFPGGSNQPQHF. CDR3 sequence (DNA): TGTGCCAGTAGCCGTCTACGATTTCCGGGAGGTAGCAATCAGCCCCAGCATTTT. Using reference TRBV19 and TRBJ1-5 for the parts outside the CDR3, the full variable domain is DGGITQSPKYLFRKEGQNVTLSCEQNLNHDAMYWYRQDPGQGLRLIYYSQIVNDFQKGDIAEGYSVSREKKESFPLTVTSAQKNPTAFYLCASSRLRFPGGSNQPQHFGDGTRLSIL.

The rearrangement joins TRBV14 to TRBJ1-4; the D gene is possibly TRBD1 (5 bases). The CDR3 length is 15 residues. The germline gives CDR1 SGHDN, CDR2 FVKESK. The ends were cut back, 4 bases at V and 8 bases at J, with 17 bases in the middle. The CDR3 is CASSLQQGVLEKLFF. DNA for the CDR3: TGTGCCAGCAGCCTTCAGCAGGGTGTGCTAGAAAAACTGTTTTTT.

This chain uses TRBV28 with TRBJ2-7, with TRBD2 matching 11 bases. This CDR3 contains 17 residues. Germline V gene data show CDR1 as MDHEN and CDR2 as SYDVKM. The junction had 8 bases not matched to a gene; V was cut back by 4 bases and J by 0 bases. The CDR3 is CASSSPMTSGISYEQYF. The CDR3, as DNA: TGTGCCAGCAGTTCTCCGATGACTAGCGGGATCTCCTACGAGCAGTACTTC.

In its sample, this clone was seen once. The gene calls are TRBV10-3 and TRBJ1-5, with D tentatively TRBD1 (5 bases). V was cut by 0 bases and J by 3 bases, with 15 bases left in between. In germline, CDR1 is ENHRY, CDR2 SYGVKD. The CDR3 spans 17 residues. CDR3 nucleotide sequence: TGTGCCATCAGTGAGTCCGCAGGGAGGTTTTTCAATCAGCCCCAGCATTTT. This encodes CAISESAGRFFNQPQHF.

About this clone itself: A much larger clone differs by one base, so this may be a read error. At the DNA level, this CDR3 is encoded by other sequences in the same sample as well. This chain connects TRBV20-1 to TRBJ1-5; D unresolved. Germline assignment: CDR1 DFQATT and CDR2 SNEGSKA (reference sequence). V was pared by 1 base and J by 9 bases, with 7 bases between. The CDR3 consists of 11 residues. CDR3 region: CSARGGGPQHF. In DNA, the CDR3 is TGCAGTGCTAGAGGGGGTGGGCCCCAGCATTTT.

This chain connects TRBV10-2 to TRBJ2-2, with D perhaps assigned TRBD1 or TRBD2 (5 bases each). The V gene's germline CDR1 is WSHSY and CDR2 SAAADI. This CDR3 comprises 14 residues. Trimming shortened V by 6 bases and J by 2 bases, and 10 bases separated the two germline ends. CDR3 sequence: CASRRGANTGELFF. The CDR3 DNA follows: TGCGCCAGCAGGAGAGGGGCAAACACCGGGGAGCTGTTTTTT.

This clone was detected ten times or more. The V gene is TRBV2, the J gene TRBJ1-2; 10 bases are shared with TRBD1. V gave up 4 bases and J gave up 14 bases; unmatched junction bases: 13. The CDR3 has 14 residues. The germline V gene has CDR1 SNHLY and CDR2 FYNNEI. In nucleotides, the CDR3 is TGTGCCAGCAGTGGAGGCCCTCGACAGGGGGCGCCGACCTTC. It yields the protein CASSGGPRQGAPTF.

V is TRBV2 and J is TRBJ2-1; 8 positions agree with TRBD2. V shed 7 bases, J shed 2 bases, and the junction held 4 bases outside the gene matches. The CDR3 is 14 amino acids. From germline, CDR1 is SNHLY and CDR2 FYNNEI. CDR3 loop: CASTAGEAYNEQFF. In nucleotides, the CDR3 is TGTGCCAGCACAGCGGGAGAAGCCTACAATGAGCAGTTCTTC.

The chain uses TRBV7-2 and TRBJ2-7, with TRBD1 matching 8 bases. CDR1 and CDR2 from the germline V gene are SGHTA and FQGNSA. Trimming removed 3 bases from V and 6 bases from J; junction bases left unmatched: 4. The CDR3 covers 13 residues. The CDR3 sequence: CASSFPGQGEQYF. In DNA form, the CDR3 reads TGTGCCAGCAGCTTCCCCGGACAGGGCGAGCAGTACTTC.

The rearrangement links TRBV18 to TRBJ2-5; 7 bases line up with TRBD1. CDR3 size: 15 residues. The ends lost 4 bases at V and 3 bases at J; junction bases unmatched: 8. Germline CDR1 reads KGHSH; CDR2 reads LQKENI. CDR3 loop: CASSRYAGTEETQYF. The CDR3 DNA reads as TGTGCCAGCTCACGATACGCCGGGACAGAAGAGACCCAGTACTTC.

The chain is built from TRBV5-1 and TRBJ1-1; D is ambiguous. Trimming removed 6 bases from V and 0 bases from J, with 15 bases in between. CDR3 length: 15 amino acids. Germline assignment: CDR1 SGHRS and CDR2 YFSETQ. The CDR3: CASTPGSMVNTEAFF. The DNA of the CDR3 is TGCGCCAGCACCCCGGGAAGTATGGTGAACACTGAAGCTTTCTTT.

The chain combines TRBV7-9 with TRBJ1-2; D perhaps matches TRBD1 (5 bases). CDR1 is SEHNR and CDR2 is FQNEAQ in the germline V gene (reference sequence). V lost 8 bases to trimming and J lost 7 bases, with 29 bases between them. This CDR3 spans 17 amino acids. The CDR3 loop reads CASVPLADRAGTGGYTF. The CDR3 bases are TGTGCCAGCGTACCTTTGGCCGACCGCGCTGGGACCGGTGGCTACACCTTC.